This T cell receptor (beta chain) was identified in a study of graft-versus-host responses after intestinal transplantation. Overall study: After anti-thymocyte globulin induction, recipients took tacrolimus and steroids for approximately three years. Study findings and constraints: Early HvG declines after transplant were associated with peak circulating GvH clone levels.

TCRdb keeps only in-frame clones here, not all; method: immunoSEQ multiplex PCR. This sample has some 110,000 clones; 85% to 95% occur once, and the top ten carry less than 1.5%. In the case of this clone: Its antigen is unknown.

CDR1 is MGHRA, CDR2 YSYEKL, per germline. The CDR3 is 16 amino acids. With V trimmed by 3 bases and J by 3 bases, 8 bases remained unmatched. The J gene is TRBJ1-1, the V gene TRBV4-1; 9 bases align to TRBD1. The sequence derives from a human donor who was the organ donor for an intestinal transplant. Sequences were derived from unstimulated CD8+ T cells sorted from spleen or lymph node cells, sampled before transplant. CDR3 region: CASSHPLQGADTEAFF. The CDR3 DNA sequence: TGCGCCAGCAGCCATCCGTTACAGGGGGCGGACACTGAAGCTTTCTTT.